A single sample gave rise to the 25 T cell receptor beta chains below, sequenced in a study of blood T cell repertoires in COVID-19. Method: immunoSEQ multiplex PCR; TCRdb's copy keeps in-frame clones and lacks some. The sample has about 280,000 clones; approximately 86% are singletons. The sequenced sample consisted of peripheral blood. These receptors originate from a woman aged 45-59 years who had recovered from COVID-19.

J is TRBJ1-5 and V is TRBV9; 7 nucleotides line up with TRBD1. CDR1 and CDR2 (germline): SGDLS, YYNGEE. V lost 2 bases and J lost 6; bases outside the gene matches: 8. The CDR3 runs to 15 residues. The CDR3 DNA reads TGTGCCAGCAGCGTGACAGGGTTTTTGGGTCAGCCCCAGCATTTT. As protein: CASSVTGFLGQPQHF.

This chain links TRBV29-1 with TRBJ2-3; tentatively, D is TRBD2 (5 bases). V dropped 3 bases and J dropped 1 base, with 14 bases sitting between them. The CDR3 contains 15 residues. Germline V gives CDR1 SQVTM, CDR2 ANQGSEA. This CDR3 is CSVDPSGRGTDTQYF. CDR3 bases: TGCAGCGTTGACCCCAGTGGGCGGGGCACAGATACGCAGTATTTT.

The rearrangement uses TRBV19 and TRBJ2-7; 11 bases match TRBD2. The V gene end was trimmed by 4 bases and the J gene end by 2 bases; junction bases not matched to a gene: 7. This CDR3 has 16 amino acids. Germline values: CDR1 LNHDA, CDR2 SQIVND (reference sequence). The chain's CDR3 is CASSTPSSGGPYEQYF. In nucleotides, the CDR3 is TGTGCCAGTAGTACGCCCTCTAGCGGGGGGCCCTACGAGCAGTACTTC.

The chain couples TRBV3-1 (or the pseudogene TRBV3-2) to TRBJ1-5, with D maybe TRBD1 (5 bases). Germline V gives CDR1 LGHDT, CDR2 YNNKEL (reference sequence). The CDR3 sequence is 15 residues long. Trimming shortened V by 0 bases and J by 2 bases, and 8 bases separated the two germline ends. Written as DNA, the CDR3 is TGTGCCAGCAGCCAAGAGGGGCAGGGCAATCAGCCCCAGCATTTT. It yields the protein CASSQEGQGNQPQHF.

The V call is TRBV9, the J call TRBJ2-7; D is perhaps TRBD2 (5 bases). Germline V CDR1 and CDR2: SGDLS, YYNGEE. V lost 0 bases and J 3 bases, leaving 10 bases between the germline ends. This CDR3 spans 14 amino acids. CDR3 in amino acids: CASSVASRGYEQYF. The DNA for the CDR3 is TGTGCCAGCAGCGTAGCTAGCCGGGGCTACGAGCAGTACTTC. Full variable domain (remainder filled in from reference TRBV9 and TRBJ2-7): DSGVTQTPKHLITATGQRVTLRCSPRSGDLSVYWYQQSLDQGLQFLIQYYNGEERAKGNILERFSAQQFPDLHSELNLSSLELGDSALYFCASSVASRGYEQYFGPGTRLTVT.

The rearrangement joins TRBV28 to TRBJ1-5; a weak D match, TRBD1 (5 bases). Germline V gene data show CDR1 as MDHEN and CDR2 as SYDVKM. The ends were cut back, 8 bases at V and 4 bases at J, with 18 bases in the middle. The CDR3 totals 15 residues. The CDR3 loop reads CASSMGPTPNQPQHF. In nucleotides, the CDR3 is TGTGCCAGCTCGATGGGGCCAACGCCAAATCAGCCCCAGCATTTT.

The chain employs TRBV7-3 and TRBJ2-7; TRBD2 matches at 9 bases. V gave up 1 base and J gave up 4 bases; unmatched junction bases: 5. The CDR3 totals 15 residues. Germline CDR1 is SGHTA and CDR2 is FQGTGA. In DNA, the CDR3 is TGTGCCAGCAGCTTAAGTTCTAGCGGGGTATACGAGCAGTACTTC. Amino acid sequence: CASSLSSSGVYEQYF.

This clone was found a few times. The rearrangement links TRBV30 to TRBJ2-3, with TRBD2 matching 11 bases. Trimming at V came to 1 base and at J to 9 bases, leaving 12 bases not matched to a gene. The CDR3 is 16 residues long. Germline V lookup: CDR1 GTSNPN, CDR2 SVGIG (reference sequence). The CDR3 loop is CAWSADFLAGGRTQYF. CDR3 nucleotides: TGTGCCTGGAGTGCCGACTTTCTAGCGGGAGGACGCACGCAGTATTTT.

A word on this clone: The junction departs from germline at one end; a sequencing error may be responsible. The genes are TRBV7-7 and TRBJ1-5; D unclear. CDR3 length: 17 residues. Germline V gives CDR1 SSHAT, CDR2 FNYEAQ (reference sequence). CDR3 protein: CASSFYGVPLPNQPQHF. For the CDR3, the DNA is TGTGCTAGCAGCTTTTACGGGGTTCCCCTCCCAAATCAGCCCCAGCATTTT.

V gene TRBV11-2 combines with J gene TRBJ2-7; D is unclear. V lost 1 base and J lost 4, with 11 bases in between. The length of the CDR3 is 14 residues. The germline CDR1 and CDR2 sequences are SGHAT and FQNNGV. CDR3 in amino acids: CASSLASYGYEQYF. CDR3 DNA sequence: TGTGCCAGCAGCTTAGCTAGTTATGGGTACGAGCAGTACTTC.

This chain connects TRBV29-1 to TRBJ2-5; tentatively, D is TRBD2 (5 bases). V was cut by 0 bases and J by 7 bases, with 12 bases left in between. This CDR3 region has 13 residues. Germline V gene data show CDR1 as SQVTM and CDR2 as ANQGSEA. In DNA form, the CDR3 reads TGCAGCGTTGAAGAGAATCTTCGGGGGACCCAGTACTTC. Translated: CSVEENLRGTQYF.

The chain is built from TRBV27 and TRBJ2-7; the D gene is possibly TRBD2 (7 bases). This CDR3 spans 14 amino acids. V was clipped by 6 bases and J by 2 bases, with 14 bases between them. Germline V gene data show CDR1 as MNHEY and CDR2 as SMNVEV (reference sequence). The CDR3 reads CASRLGGGPYEQYF. The CDR3 DNA sequence: TGTGCCAGCAGGCTGGGGGGGGGCCCCTACGAGCAGTACTTC.

The gene calls are TRBV5-1 and TRBJ2-1; 10 bases line up with TRBD2. The V segment lost 0 bases and the J segment 5 bases; nucleotides outside the gene matches: 5. The CDR3 sequence is 16 residues long. In germline, CDR1 is SGHRS, CDR2 YFSETQ. CDR3 DNA sequence: TGCGCCAGCAGCTTGGCGGGACTAGCGTTCAACAATGAGCAGTTCTTC. Encoded protein: CASSLAGLAFNNEQFF.

The gene calls are TRBV19 and TRBJ1-5; 8 bases are shared with TRBD1. This CDR3 is built from 16 residues. Germline V gene sequence: CDR1 LNHDA, CDR2 SQIVND (reference sequence). With 3 bases clipped from V and 3 bases from J, the junction kept 7 bases outside the gene matches. CDR3 sequence reads: CASSISTGGANQPQHF. Here the CDR3 DNA reads TGTGCCAGTAGTATCTCAACAGGGGGTGCCAATCAGCCCCAGCATTTT. Supplemented by reference TRBV19 and TRBJ1-5, the full variable domain reads DGGITQSPKYLFRKEGQNVTLSCEQNLNHDAMYWYRQDPGQGLRLIYYSQIVNDFQKGDIAEGYSVSREKKESFPLTVTSAQKNPTAFYLCASSISTGGANQPQHFGDGTRLSIL.

The chain links TRBV5-6 to TRBJ1-1; D call uncertain. Trimming left V 4 bases short and J 1 base short, with 11 bases between. The length of the CDR3 is 14 residues. CDR1 and CDR2 from the germline V gene are SGHDT and YYEEEE. The CDR3 sequence: CASSMINRNTEAFF. CDR3 DNA sequence: TGTGCCAGCAGCATGATTAACAGGAACACTGAAGCTTTCTTT.

The chain is built from TRBV5-8 and TRBJ2-3; TRBD2 matches 14 bases. Germline trimming cut 4 bases from V and 1 base from J; bases unmatched to any gene: 5. CDR3 size: 17 residues. CDR1 is SGHTS and CDR2 is YDEGEE in the germline V gene. As DNA, the CDR3 is TGTGCCAGCAGCGAGGGACTAGCGGGGGTGGGCACAGATACGCAGTATTTT. Translation: CASSEGLAGVGTDTQYF.

This chain links TRBV21-1 with TRBJ1-2; the listed D gene, TRBD1, was not tested against the DNA. TRBV21-1 is annotated as a pseudogene. The CDR3 length is 18 residues. CDR3 protein: CASSPEPPGHVPVNGYTF. CDR3 DNA sequence: TGTGCCAGCAGCCCAGAGCCGCCGGGACACGTTCCGGTGAATGGCTACACCTTC.

The V and J genes are TRBV4-1 and TRBJ2-7; D might be TRBD2 (6 bases). Trimming removed 5 bases at V and 0 bases at J, with 8 bases between. Germline V gives CDR1 MGHRA, CDR2 YSYEKL. The CDR3 runs 13 residues. This CDR3 is CASSKLASYEQYF. CDR3 nucleotide sequence: TGCGCCAGCAGCAAACTAGCCTCCTACGAGCAGTACTTC.

The chain couples TRBV6-5 to TRBJ1-2, with a tentative D call TRBD1 (6 bases). CDR3 length: 12 amino acids. Trimming took off 7 bases at V and 7 bases at J, with 13 bases between the two ends. Germline loops: CDR1 MNHEY, CDR2 SVGAGI. The CDR3 sequence is CASTGGAGGYTF. The CDR3 nucleotides are TGTGCCAGCACGGGGGGGGCCGGTGGCTACACCTTC.

This clone was counted between two and nine times. The chain recombines TRBV9 with TRBJ2-2, with D hard to call. Trimming took off 0 bases at V and 5 bases at J, with 8 bases between the two ends. This CDR3 spans 14 amino acids. The V gene's germline CDR1 is SGDLS and CDR2 YYNGEE. DNA for the CDR3: TGTGCCAGCAGCGTAGTCCAGGTGACCGGGGAGCTGTTTTTT. Residues: CASSVVQVTGELFF.

This clone was seen a single time. The V call is TRBV6-1, the J call TRBJ1-3; the D gene is possibly TRBD1 (6 bases). Germline CDR1 and CDR2: MNHNS and SASEGT. CDR3 length equals 17 residues. V lost 3 bases to trimming and J lost 0 bases, with 15 bases between them. This CDR3 reads CASSDPWDTSSGNTIYF. CDR3 sequence (DNA): TGTGCCAGCAGTGACCCCTGGGACACCAGCTCTGGAAACACCATATATTTT.

The rearrangement uses TRBV27 and TRBJ2-2, with D possibly matching TRBD1 (6 bases). Between the trimmed V and J ends, which lost 4 bases and 8 bases, there was a span of 8 bases. Germline V CDR1 and CDR2: MNHEY, SMNVEV (reference sequence). CDR3 size: 12 residues. This CDR3 reads CASSWGTGELFF. The CDR3 nucleotides read TGTGCCAGCAGTTGGGGGACAGGGGAGCTGTTTTTT.

This clone has just one count. In nucleotides, the CDR3 is TGTGCCAGCAGCCAACTAGCGGGACAACCCACAGATACGCAGTATTTT. This sequence encodes CASSQLAGQPTDTQYF. This chain links TRBV3-1 (or the pseudogene TRBV3-2) with TRBJ2-3; 9 bases fit TRBD2. Germline V gene sequence: CDR1 LGHDT, CDR2 YNNKEL (reference sequence). The CDR3 extends over 16 amino acids. Losses at the gene ends were 2 bases for V and 2 bases for J; bases not matched to a gene: 5.

J is TRBJ2-7 and V is TRBV12-3 or TRBV12-4; D perhaps matches TRBD1 (6 bases). The CDR3 sequence is 11 residues long. The germline V and J ends were trimmed by 3 bases and 11 bases, with 11 bases remaining between them. CDR3 DNA sequence: TGTGCCAGCAGTTTTGGACAGTTGGAGTACTTC. Residues: CASSFGQLEYF.

Points on this clone: With a much larger clone just one base away, this may be a read error. The chain employs TRBV4-2 and TRBJ1-1; 7 bases fit TRBD1. Per germline, CDR1 LGHNA and CDR2 YNFKEQ. The J segment lost 0 bases and the V segment lost 5 bases, leaving 0 bases of the junction unmatched. The CDR3 has 13 residues. CDR3 nucleotide sequence: TGTGCCAGCAGCGACAGGGTGAACACTGAAGCTTTCTTT. It encodes CASSDRVNTEAFF.